This T cell receptor (beta chain) was obtained from a study of T cell repertoires in cytomegalovirus infection. Background on the study: Matching HLA type, along with CMV infection, was indicated by public TCR beta signatures.

This clonotype was counted ten times or more. Its matching antigen is unknown. V was pared by 2 bases and J by 6 bases, with 8 bases between. The CDR3 runs 13 residues. CDR1 is SGHTA, CDR2 FQGNSA, per germline. Findings of the study overall: Cumulative public TCR beta family frequency identified carriers of CMV plus the relevant HLA. Clonotypes of TCR beta that were HLA-C-restricted and CMV-specific dominated the ex vivo response.

TCRdb re-called the reads with MiXCR, one entry per CDR3 protein. The data contain fewer than 950,000 distinct CDR3 sequences, less than 35% of them singletons. The sample was cultured CD8+ T cells from PBMCs, taken from culture after CMV antigen stimulation. The sequence derives from a human donor in good health (CMV status not recorded). Some clones in this sample may be carry-over from other donors' samples. The rearrangement joins TRBV7-2 to TRBJ2-1; D gene uncertain. This CDR3 is CASSLSPGNEQFF. The CDR3 bases are TGTGCCAGCAGCTTAAGTCCCGGCAATGAGCAGTTCTTC.